A selection of T cell receptor beta chains follows, all from one sample in a study of radiotherapy plus CTLA-4 blockade in lung cancer. TCRdb keeps only in-frame clones here, not all; method: immunoSEQ multiplex PCR. The sample holds roughly 120,000 clones, 81% seen once. The sequencing here drew on peripheral blood, taken from a patient treated with radiotherapy plus ipilimumab. All receptors derive from a human donor with non-small cell lung cancer that progressed on radiotherapy plus ipilimumab. Some clones in this sample may be carry-over from other donors' samples. The conserved cysteine and the conserved F or W are not part of the CDR3 here. Each record gives: clone size, V gene, CDR3 protein. Some rows mark clone size as missing; the rest say once, few, many or name a class of expanded clone.

size: -; V: TRBV27; CDR3: ASSFAGFPGELF
size: -; V: TRBV4-3; CDR3: ASSQDRFAGQPQH
size: -; V: TRBV7-8; CDR3: ASSWIRRDDYGYT
size: -; V: TRBV5-8; CDR3: ASSRTSGGYTGELF
size: once; V: TRBV7-9; CDR3: ASSTRTVDGYT
size: -; V: TRBV18; CDR3: ASYGNLNTGELF
size: -; V: TRBV4-2; CDR3: ASSQVLGFGNQPQH
size: -; V: TRBV5-1; CDR3: ASSLEAAGETQY
size: -; V: TRBV11-1; CDR3: ASSLLGGRSGYT
size: few; V: TRBV7-2; CDR3: ASSLGLAGNNEQF
size: -; V: TRBV28; CDR3: ASTQGDSPLH
size: -; V: TRBV7-3; CDR3: ASSKSGGDNEQF
size: few; V: TRBV5-8; CDR3: ASSQDDRASQQY
size: -; V: TRBV4-1; CDR3: ASSQVMDVTGLFSSGANVLT
size: few; V: TRBV7-8; CDR3: ASSPGGGFIEAF
size: once; V: TRBV5-6; CDR3: ASSLGQRPEAF
size: -; V: TRBV5-6; CDR3: ASSLGASGGSYEQY
size: -; V: TRBV7-2; CDR3: ASSFQPQTNYGYT
size: -; V: TRBV6-5; CDR3: ASSPDRVNGYT
size: few; V: TRBV9; CDR3: ASSVGLGNYGYT
size: -; V: TRBV9; CDR3: ASSVDGTDTDTQY
size: few; V: TRBV11-2; CDR3: ASSLGQGGAF
size: -; V: TRBV5-1; CDR3: ASSLGTGSLFGETQY
size: -; V: TRBV5-3; CDR3: ARSFGGTPGRTMNTEAF
size: -; V: TRBV5-1; CDR3: ASSSDWNTEAF
size: -; V: TRBV7-2; CDR3: ASSSSPGQYYGYT
size: -; V: TRBV6-6; CDR3: ASRAGPGYT